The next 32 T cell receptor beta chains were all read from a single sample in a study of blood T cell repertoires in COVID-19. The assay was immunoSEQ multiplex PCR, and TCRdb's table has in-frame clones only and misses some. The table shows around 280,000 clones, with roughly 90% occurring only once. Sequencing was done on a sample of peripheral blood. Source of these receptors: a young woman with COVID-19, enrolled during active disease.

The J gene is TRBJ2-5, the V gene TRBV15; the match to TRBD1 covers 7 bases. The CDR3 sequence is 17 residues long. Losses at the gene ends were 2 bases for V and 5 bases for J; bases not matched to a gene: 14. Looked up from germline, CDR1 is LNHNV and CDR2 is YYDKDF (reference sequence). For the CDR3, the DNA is TGTGCCACCAGCAGAAGCCGAGGGGGCCTTAGGGTTGAGACCCAGTACTTC. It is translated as CATSRSRGGLRVETQYF.

Here the CDR3 reads CASSGLASYEQFF. The CDR3 region has the DNA TGTGCCAGCAGCGGGCTAGCTAGCTATGAGCAGTTCTTC. The V and J genes are TRBV5-4 and TRBJ2-1; D is perhaps TRBD2 (5 bases). Trimming left V 4 bases short and J 8 bases short, with 13 bases between. The CDR3 spans 13 residues. Germline V gives CDR1 SGHNT, CDR2 YYREEE (reference sequence).

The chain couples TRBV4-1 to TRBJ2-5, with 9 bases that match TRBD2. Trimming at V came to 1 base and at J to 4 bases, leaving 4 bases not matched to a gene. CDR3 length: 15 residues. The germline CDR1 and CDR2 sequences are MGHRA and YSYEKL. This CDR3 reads CASSQGAGGRETQYF. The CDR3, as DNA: TGCGCCAGCAGCCAAGGTGCGGGGGGGCGAGAGACCCAGTACTTC.

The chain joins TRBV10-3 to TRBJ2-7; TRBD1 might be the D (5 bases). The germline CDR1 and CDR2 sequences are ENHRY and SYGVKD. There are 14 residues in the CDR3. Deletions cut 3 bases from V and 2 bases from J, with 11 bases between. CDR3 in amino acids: CAISDTDTTYEQYF. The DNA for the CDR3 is TGTGCCATCAGTGATACGGACACTACCTACGAGCAGTACTTC.

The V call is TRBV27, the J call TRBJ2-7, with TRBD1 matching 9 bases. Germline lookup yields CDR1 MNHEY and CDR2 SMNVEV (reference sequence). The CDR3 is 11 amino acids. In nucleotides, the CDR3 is TGTGGGACAGGGGACGAACACGAGCAGTACTTC. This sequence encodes CGTGDEHEQYF.

CDR3 sequence reads: CASGGGQYQETQYF. In DNA form, the CDR3 reads TGTGCTAGTGGCGGAGGACAGTACCAAGAGACCCAGTACTTC. The V and J genes are TRBV12-5 and TRBJ2-5; D perhaps matches TRBD1 (6 bases). Germline CDR1 LGHNT, CDR2 FRNRAP. This CDR3 spans 14 amino acids. Trimming pared 6 bases from V and 0 bases from J, leaving 11 bases between.

The CDR3 DNA reads as TGTGCCAGCAGCACCACAGGGGGCGCCGGGTCCGATACGCAGTATTTT. This encodes CASSTTGGAGSDTQYF. The chain uses TRBV7-9 and TRBJ2-3, with 9 positions matching TRBD1. Germline CDR1 SEHNR, CDR2 FQNEAQ (reference sequence). V shed 5 bases and J 6 bases; nucleotides not matched to a gene: 12. The CDR3 contains 16 residues.

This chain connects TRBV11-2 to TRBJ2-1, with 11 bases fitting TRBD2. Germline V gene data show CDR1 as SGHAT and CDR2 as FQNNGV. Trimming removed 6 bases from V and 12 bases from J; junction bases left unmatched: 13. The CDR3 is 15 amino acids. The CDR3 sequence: CASRQVLAGGPGQFF. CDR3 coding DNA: TGTGCCAGCAGACAAGTTTTAGCGGGGGGGCCAGGGCAGTTCTTC.

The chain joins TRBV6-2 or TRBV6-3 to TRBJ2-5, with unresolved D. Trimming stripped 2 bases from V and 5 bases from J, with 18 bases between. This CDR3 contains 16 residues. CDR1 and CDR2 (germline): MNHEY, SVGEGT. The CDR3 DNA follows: TGTGCCAGCAGTTACCCGCCTATGGGCCCTTATGAGACCCAGTACTTC. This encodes CASSYPPMGPYETQYF.

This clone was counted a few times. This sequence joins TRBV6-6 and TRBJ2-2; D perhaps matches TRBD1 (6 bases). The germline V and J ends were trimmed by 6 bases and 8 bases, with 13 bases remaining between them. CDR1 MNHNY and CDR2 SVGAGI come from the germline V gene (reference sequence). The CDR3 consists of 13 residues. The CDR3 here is CASSTGQPGELFF. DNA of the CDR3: TGTGCCAGCAGCACGGGACAACCAGGGGAGCTGTTTTTT.

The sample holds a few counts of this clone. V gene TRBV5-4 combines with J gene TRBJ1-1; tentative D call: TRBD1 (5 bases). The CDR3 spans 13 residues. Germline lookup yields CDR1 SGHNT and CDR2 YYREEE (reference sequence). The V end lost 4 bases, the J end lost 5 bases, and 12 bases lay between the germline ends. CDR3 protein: CASSLGHGTEAFF. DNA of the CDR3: TGTGCCAGCAGCCTAGGACACGGAACTGAAGCTTTCTTT.

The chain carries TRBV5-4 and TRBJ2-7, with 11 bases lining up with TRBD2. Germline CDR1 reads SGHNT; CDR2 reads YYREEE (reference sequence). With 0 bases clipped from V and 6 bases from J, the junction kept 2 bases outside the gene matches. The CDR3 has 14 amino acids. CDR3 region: CASSLGLAGGEQYF. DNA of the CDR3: TGTGCCAGCAGCTTGGGGCTAGCGGGAGGCGAGCAGTACTTC.

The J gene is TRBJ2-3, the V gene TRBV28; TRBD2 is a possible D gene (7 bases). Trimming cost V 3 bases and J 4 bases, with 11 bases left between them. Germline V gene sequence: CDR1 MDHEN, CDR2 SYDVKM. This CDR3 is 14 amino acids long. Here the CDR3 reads CASSLGGPADTQYF. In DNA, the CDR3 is TGTGCCAGCAGTTTGGGGGGGCCCGCAGATACGCAGTATTTT.

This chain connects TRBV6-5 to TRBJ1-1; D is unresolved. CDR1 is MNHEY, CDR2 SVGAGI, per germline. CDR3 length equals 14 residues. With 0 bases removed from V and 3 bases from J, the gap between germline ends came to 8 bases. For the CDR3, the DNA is TGTGCCAGCAGTTACTCCCAGGTAGACACTGAAGCTTTCTTT. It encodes CASSYSQVDTEAFF.

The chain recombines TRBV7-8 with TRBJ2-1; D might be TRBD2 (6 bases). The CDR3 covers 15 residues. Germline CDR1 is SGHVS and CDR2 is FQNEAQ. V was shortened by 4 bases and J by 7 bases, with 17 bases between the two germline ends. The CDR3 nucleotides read TGTGCCAGCAGCTACCCGGGACTCAAGGGGAATGAGCAGTTCTTC. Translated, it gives CASSYPGLKGNEQFF.

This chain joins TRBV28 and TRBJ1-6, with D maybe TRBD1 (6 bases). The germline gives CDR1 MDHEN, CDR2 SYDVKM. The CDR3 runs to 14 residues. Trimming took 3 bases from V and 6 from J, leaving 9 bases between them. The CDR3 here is CASSLGTSNSPLHF. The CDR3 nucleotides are TGTGCCAGCAGTTTGGGGACATCTAATTCACCCCTCCACTTT.

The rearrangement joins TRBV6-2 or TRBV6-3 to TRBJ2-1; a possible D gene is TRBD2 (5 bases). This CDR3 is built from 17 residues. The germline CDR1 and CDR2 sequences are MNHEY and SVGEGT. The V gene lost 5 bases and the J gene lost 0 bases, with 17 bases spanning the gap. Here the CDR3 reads CASSPLERGSSYNEQFF. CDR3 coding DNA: TGTGCCAGCAGTCCCCTGGAGAGAGGGAGCTCCTACAATGAGCAGTTCTTC.

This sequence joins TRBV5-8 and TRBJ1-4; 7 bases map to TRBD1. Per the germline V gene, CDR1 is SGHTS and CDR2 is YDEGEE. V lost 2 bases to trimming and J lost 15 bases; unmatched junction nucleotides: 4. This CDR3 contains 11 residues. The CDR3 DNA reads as TGTGCCAGCAGCTTTAGGACAGGATTGTTTTTT. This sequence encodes CASSFRTGLFF.

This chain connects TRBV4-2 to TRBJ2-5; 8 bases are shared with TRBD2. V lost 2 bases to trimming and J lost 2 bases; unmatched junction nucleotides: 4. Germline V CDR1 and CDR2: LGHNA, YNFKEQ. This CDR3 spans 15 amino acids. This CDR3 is CASSQFPGGQETQYF. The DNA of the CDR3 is TGTGCCAGCAGCCAATTTCCGGGGGGGCAAGAGACCCAGTACTTC.

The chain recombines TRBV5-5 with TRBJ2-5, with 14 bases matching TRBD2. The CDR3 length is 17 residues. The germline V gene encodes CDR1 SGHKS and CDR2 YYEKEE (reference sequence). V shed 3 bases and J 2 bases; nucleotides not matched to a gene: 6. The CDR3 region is CASSYSRTSGGQETQYF. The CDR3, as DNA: TGTGCCAGCAGCTATTCTCGGACTAGCGGGGGGCAAGAGACCCAGTACTTC.

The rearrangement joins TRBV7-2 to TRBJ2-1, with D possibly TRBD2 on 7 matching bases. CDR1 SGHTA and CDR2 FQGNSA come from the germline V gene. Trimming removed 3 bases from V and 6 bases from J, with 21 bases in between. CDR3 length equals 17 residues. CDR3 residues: CASSFGRPGGGGNEQFF. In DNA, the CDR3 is TGTGCCAGCAGCTTCGGACGACCTGGGGGAGGGGGCAATGAGCAGTTCTTC.

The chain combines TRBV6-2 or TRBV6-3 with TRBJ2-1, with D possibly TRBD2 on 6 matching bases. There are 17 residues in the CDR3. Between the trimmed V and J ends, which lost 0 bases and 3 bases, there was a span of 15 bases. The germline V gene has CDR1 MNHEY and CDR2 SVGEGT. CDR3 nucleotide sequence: TGTGCCAGCAGTTACTCTTCGGTTAGCGGCGTCTACAATGAGCAGTTCTTC. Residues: CASSYSSVSGVYNEQFF.

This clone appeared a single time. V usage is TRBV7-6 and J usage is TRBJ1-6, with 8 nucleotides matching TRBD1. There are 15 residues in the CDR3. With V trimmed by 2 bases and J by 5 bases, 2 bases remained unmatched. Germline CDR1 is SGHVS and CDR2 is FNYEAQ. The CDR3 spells CASSLRQGNNSPLHF. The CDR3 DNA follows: TGTGCCAGCAGCTTACGACAGGGGAATAATTCACCCCTCCACTTT.

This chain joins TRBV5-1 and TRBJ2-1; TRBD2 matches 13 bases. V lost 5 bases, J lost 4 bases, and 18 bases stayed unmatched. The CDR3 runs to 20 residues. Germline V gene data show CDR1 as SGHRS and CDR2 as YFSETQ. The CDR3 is CASSQELTSGGTFPYNEQFF. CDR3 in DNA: TGCGCCAGCAGTCAGGAACTGACTAGCGGGGGGACATTTCCATACAATGAGCAGTTCTTC.

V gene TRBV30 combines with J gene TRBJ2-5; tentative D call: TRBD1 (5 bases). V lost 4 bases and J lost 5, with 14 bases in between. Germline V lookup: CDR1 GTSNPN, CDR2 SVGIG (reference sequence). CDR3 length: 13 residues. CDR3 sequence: CAWTSGSWETQYF. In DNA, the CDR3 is TGTGCCTGGACCTCAGGGTCCTGGGAGACCCAGTACTTC.

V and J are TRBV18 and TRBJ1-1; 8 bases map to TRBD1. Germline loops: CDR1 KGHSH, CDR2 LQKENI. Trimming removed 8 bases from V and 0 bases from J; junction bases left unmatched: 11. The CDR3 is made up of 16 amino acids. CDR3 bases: TGTGCCAGCGGCGATTTATTGACAGGGGTGAACACTGAAGCTTTCTTT. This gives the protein CASGDLLTGVNTEAFF. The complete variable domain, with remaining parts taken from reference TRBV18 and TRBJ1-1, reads NAGVMQNPRHLVRRRGQEARLRCSPMKGHSHVYWYRQLPEEGLKFMVYLQKENIIDESGMPKERFSAEFPKEGPSILRIQQVVRGDSAAYFCASGDLLTGVNTEAFFGQGTRLTVV.

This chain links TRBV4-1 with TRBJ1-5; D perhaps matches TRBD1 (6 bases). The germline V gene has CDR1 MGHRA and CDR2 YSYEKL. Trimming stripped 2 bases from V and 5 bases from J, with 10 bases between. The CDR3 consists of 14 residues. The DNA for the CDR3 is TGCGCCAGCAGCCAACAACAGGGATATCAGCCCCAGCATTTT. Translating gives CASSQQQGYQPQHF.

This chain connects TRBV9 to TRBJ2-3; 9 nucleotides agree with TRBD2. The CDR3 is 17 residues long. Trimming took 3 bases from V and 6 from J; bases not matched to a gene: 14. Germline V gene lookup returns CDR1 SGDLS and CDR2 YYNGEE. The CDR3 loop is CASSARQRGADGDTQYF. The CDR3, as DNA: TGTGCCAGCAGCGCCCGTCAGCGGGGGGCCGATGGGGATACGCAGTATTTT.

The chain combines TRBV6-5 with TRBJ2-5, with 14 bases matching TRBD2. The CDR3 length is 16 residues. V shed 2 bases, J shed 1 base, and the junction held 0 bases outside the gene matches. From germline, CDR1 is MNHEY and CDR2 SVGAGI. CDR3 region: CASSYGTSGGQETQYF. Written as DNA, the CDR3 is TGTGCCAGCAGTTACGGGACTAGCGGGGGCCAAGAGACCCAGTACTTC.

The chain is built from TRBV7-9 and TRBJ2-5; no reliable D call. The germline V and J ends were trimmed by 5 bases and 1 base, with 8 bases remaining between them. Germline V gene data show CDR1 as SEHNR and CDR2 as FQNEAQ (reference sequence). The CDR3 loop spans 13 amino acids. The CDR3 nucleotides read TGTGCCAGCAGCCCCTTGTCCCAAGAGACCCAGTACTTC. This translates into CASSPLSQETQYF.

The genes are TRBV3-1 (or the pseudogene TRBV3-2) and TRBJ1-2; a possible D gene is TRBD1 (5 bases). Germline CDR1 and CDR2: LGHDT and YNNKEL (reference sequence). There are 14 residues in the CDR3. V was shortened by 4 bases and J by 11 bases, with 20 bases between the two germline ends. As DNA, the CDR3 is TGTGCCAGCAGCCCCCGTAGGGGTGGCGTACAATACACCTTC. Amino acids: CASSPRRGGVQYTF.

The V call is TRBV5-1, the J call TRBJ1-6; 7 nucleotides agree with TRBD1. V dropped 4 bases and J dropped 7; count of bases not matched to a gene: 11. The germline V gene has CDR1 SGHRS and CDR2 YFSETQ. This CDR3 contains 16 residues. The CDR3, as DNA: TGCGCCAGCAGCGAGGGATACCGGGACAGCAATTCACCCCTCCACTTT. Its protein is CASSEGYRDSNSPLHF.